The 27 T cell receptor beta chains listed next were all sequenced from one sample in a study of CXCR3-negative and CXCR3-positive naive CD8 T cells. UMI labels and 5' RACE were used to prepare the TRB cDNA libraries. TCRdb processed the 5' RACE reads again and assigns one entry to each CDR3 protein, with no DNA. The sample totals 45,000 to 65,000 distinct CDR3 sequences; its top ten clones hold roughly 1.6%. Sample: naive CXCR3- CD8+ T cells from blood. Sample subset: CD45RO-CCR7+CD27+CD95- naive CD8+ T cells lacking CXCR3 (TNR3-). These receptors all stem from a human donor in good health. Some clones in this sample may be carry-over from other donors' samples.

The gene calls are TRBV12-3 or TRBV12-4 and TRBJ1-1; TCRdb's assignment of TRBD1 cannot be checked, as there is no DNA. This CDR3 comprises 12 residues. The CDR3 reads CASSSTGQGAFF.

This sequence joins TRBV14 and TRBJ2-3; TCRdb outputs TRBD1, but without DNA this stays unchecked. Germline loops: CDR1 SGHDN, CDR2 FVKESK. The CDR3 has 16 residues. CDR3 residues: CASSLVGGDVSDTQYF.

The rearrangement joins TRBV23-1 to TRBJ2-5; TCRdb names TRBD1, which stays unverified in the absence of DNA. TRBV23-1 qualifies as an ORF whose function is uncertain. The CDR3 extends over 17 amino acids. The CDR3 sequence is CASSQSWGDRDKETQYF.

The chain is built from TRBV12-3 or TRBV12-4 and TRBJ2-1. The CDR3 runs 14 residues. Here the CDR3 reads CASSFSLGPNEQFF.

The chain is built from TRBV7-8 and TRBJ2-5. The germline V gene encodes CDR1 SGHVS and CDR2 FQNEAQ. The CDR3 contains 15 residues. The CDR3 loop is CASSLESTTQETQYF.

The chain is built from TRBV29-1 and TRBJ2-7; TCRdb selects TRBD1, and the lack of DNA leaves this call unchecked. Germline V gene data show CDR1 as SQVTM and CDR2 as ANQGSEA. This CDR3 is 12 amino acids long. The CDR3 sequence: CSARTGDYEQYF.

The CDR3 sequence is CASEANYGYTF. The chain uses TRBV19 and TRBJ1-2. The CDR3 consists of 11 residues. Germline V gives CDR1 LNHDA, CDR2 SQIVND (reference sequence).

The chain uses TRBV3-1 and TRBJ1-1. Germline values: CDR1 LGHDT, CDR2 YNNKEL (reference sequence). This CDR3 region has 15 residues. The CDR3 sequence is CASSPSGDGNTEAFF.

The chain has TRBV15 and TRBJ1-1; TCRdb's assignment of TRBD1 cannot be checked, as there is no DNA. This CDR3 is 15 amino acids long. Germline V gene data show CDR1 as LNHNV and CDR2 as YYDKDF (reference sequence). Here the CDR3 reads CATSRGQGANTEAFF.

The chain has TRBV5-4 and TRBJ2-1; checking the TCRdb D call of TRBD1 is not possible without DNA. Germline V CDR1 and CDR2: SGHNT, YYREEE (reference sequence). The CDR3 extends over 15 amino acids. CDR3 loop: CASSLDGQGVGKQFF.

The gene calls are TRBV6-2 or TRBV6-3 and TRBJ2-7; the D call of TRBD1 rests on TCRdb alone, since no DNA is present to check it. Germline CDR1 MNHEY, CDR2 SVGEGT. There are 13 residues in the CDR3. CDR3 in amino acids: CASSYRQLREQYF.

This chain uses TRBV20-1 with TRBJ2-4; TCRdb's D gene call, TRBD1, goes unchecked for lack of DNA. CDR1 DFQATT and CDR2 SNEGSKA come from the germline V gene (reference sequence). The CDR3 spans 18 residues. The CDR3 spells CSARVLDTVWATKNIQYF.

The V call is TRBV29-1, the J call TRBJ1-1; TCRdb outputs TRBD1, but without DNA this stays unchecked. CDR3 length equals 14 residues. Germline V gene lookup returns CDR1 SQVTM and CDR2 ANQGSEA. The CDR3: CSGMGVQGKSEAFF.

The genes are TRBV12-3 or TRBV12-4 and TRBJ2-7; absent DNA, TCRdb's TRBD2 call cannot be checked. The CDR3 contains 15 residues. CDR3: CASSPGTLSSYEQYF.

The chain employs TRBV6-2 or TRBV6-3 and TRBJ2-3. The CDR3 has 17 amino acids. Germline V gene lookup returns CDR1 MNHEY and CDR2 SVGEGT. The CDR3 region is CASSYSIEADSTDTQYF.

The chain carries TRBV29-1 and TRBJ2-3; TCRdb's D gene call, TRBD1, goes unchecked for lack of DNA. From germline, CDR1 is SQVTM and CDR2 ANQGSEA. The CDR3 consists of 15 residues. The CDR3 here is CSVEGIGGWTDTQYF.

J is TRBJ2-7 and V is TRBV10-3. CDR1 is ENHRY, CDR2 SYGVKD, per germline. The CDR3 runs to 12 residues. The chain's CDR3 is CAISEGSYEQYF.

This chain joins TRBV29-1 and TRBJ2-7; TCRdb reports TRBD1, a call that lacks DNA to check it against. There are 11 residues in the CDR3. Germline values: CDR1 SQVTM, CDR2 ANQGSEA. The chain's CDR3 is CSVRRGYEQYF.

The chain combines TRBV7-7 with TRBJ1-4. This CDR3 comprises 15 residues. CDR1 and CDR2 from the germline V gene are SSHAT and FNYEAQ (reference sequence). CDR3 loop: CASSYTASTNEKLFF.

The V call is TRBV4-1, the J call TRBJ1-1. Germline loops: CDR1 MGHRA, CDR2 YSYEKL. CDR3 size: 13 residues. This chain's CDR3 is CASSQTRNTEAFF.

The chain recombines TRBV11-2 with TRBJ2-1; no DNA is available, so the TRBD2 call from TCRdb remains unchecked. CDR1 and CDR2 from the germline V gene are SGHAT and FQNNGV. The CDR3 covers 16 residues. The CDR3 loop is CASSLEKRETSNEQFF. The full variable domain, in which reference TRBV11-2 and TRBJ2-1 provide the parts outside the CDR3, is EAGVAQSPRYKIIEKRQSVAFWCNPISGHATLYWYQQILGQGPKLLIQFQNNGVVDDSQLPKDRFSAERLKGVDSTLKIQPAKLEDSAVYLCASSLEKRETSNEQFFGPGTRLTVL.

J is TRBJ2-1 and V is TRBV3-1; TCRdb's D gene call, TRBD2, goes unchecked for lack of DNA. The CDR3 loop spans 15 amino acids. In germline, CDR1 is LGHDT, CDR2 YNNKEL (reference sequence). CDR3 sequence: CASSQGLAATGEQFF.

The rearrangement uses TRBV5-1 and TRBJ1-5. Germline CDR1 is SGHRS and CDR2 is YFSETQ. CDR3 length: 15 residues. CDR3 protein: CASSTDAEEGQPQHF.

This chain joins TRBV20-1 and TRBJ2-2; TCRdb's D gene call, TRBD2, goes unchecked for lack of DNA. The length of the CDR3 is 16 residues. Germline loops: CDR1 DFQATT, CDR2 SNEGSKA (reference sequence). The CDR3 sequence: CSARDLVKGDTGELFF.

The V gene is TRBV15, the J gene TRBJ2-1. The CDR3 totals 15 residues. Germline V gene lookup returns CDR1 LNHNV and CDR2 YYDKDF (reference sequence). The CDR3 is CATNEDGSSYNEQFF.

The chain combines TRBV29-1 with TRBJ2-7. CDR3 length equals 16 residues. Germline CDR1 reads SQVTM; CDR2 reads ANQGSEA. The CDR3 protein is CSVEDLFGNIAGEQYF.

The chain links TRBV5-1 to TRBJ2-7. CDR3 length equals 12 residues. CDR1 is SGHRS and CDR2 is YFSETQ in the germline V gene. The CDR3 loop reads CASSLEGNEQYF.